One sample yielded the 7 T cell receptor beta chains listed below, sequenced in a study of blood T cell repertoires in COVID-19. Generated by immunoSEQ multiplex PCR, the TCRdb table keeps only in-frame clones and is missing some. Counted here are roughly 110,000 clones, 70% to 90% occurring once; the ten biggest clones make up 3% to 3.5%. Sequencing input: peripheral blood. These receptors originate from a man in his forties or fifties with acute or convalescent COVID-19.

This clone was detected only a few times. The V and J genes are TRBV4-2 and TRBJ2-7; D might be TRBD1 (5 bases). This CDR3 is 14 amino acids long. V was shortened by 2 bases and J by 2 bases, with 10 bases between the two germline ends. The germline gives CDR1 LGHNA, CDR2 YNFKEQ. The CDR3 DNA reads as TGTGCCAGCAGCCAAAGGCAGGGTCCCTACGAGCAGTACTTC. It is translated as CASSQRQGPYEQYF.

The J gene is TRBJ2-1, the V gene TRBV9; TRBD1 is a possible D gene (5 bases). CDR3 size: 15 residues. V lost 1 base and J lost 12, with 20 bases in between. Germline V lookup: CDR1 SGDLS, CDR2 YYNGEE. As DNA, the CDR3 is TGTGCCAGCAGCGTATTTGTCGACAGCCCAAGTGGGCAGTTCTTC. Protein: CASSVFVDSPSGQFF. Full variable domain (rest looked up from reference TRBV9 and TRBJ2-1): DSGVTQTPKHLITATGQRVTLRCSPRSGDLSVYWYQQSLDQGLQFLIQYYNGEERAKGNILERFSAQQFPDLHSELNLSSLELGDSALYFCASSVFVDSPSGQFFGPGTRLTVL.

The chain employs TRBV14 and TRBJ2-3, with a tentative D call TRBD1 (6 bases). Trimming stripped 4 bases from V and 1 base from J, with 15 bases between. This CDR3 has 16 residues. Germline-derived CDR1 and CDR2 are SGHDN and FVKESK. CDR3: CASSPSYRERTDTQYF. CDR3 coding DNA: TGTGCCAGCAGCCCCTCCTACAGGGAACGCACAGATACGCAGTATTTT.

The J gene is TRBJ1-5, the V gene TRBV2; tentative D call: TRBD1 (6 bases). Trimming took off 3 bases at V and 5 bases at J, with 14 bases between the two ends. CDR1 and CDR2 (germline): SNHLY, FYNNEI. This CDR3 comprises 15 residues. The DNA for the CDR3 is TGTGCCAGCAGTGACAGGGGAAATTGGGATCAGCCCCAGCATTTT. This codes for CASSDRGNWDQPQHF.

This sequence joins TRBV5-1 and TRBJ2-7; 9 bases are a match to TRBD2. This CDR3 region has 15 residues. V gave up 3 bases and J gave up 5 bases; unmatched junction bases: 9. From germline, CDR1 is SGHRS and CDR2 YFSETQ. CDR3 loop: CASSSRSGGNDEQYF. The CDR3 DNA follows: TGCGCCAGCAGCTCACGTAGCGGGGGAAACGACGAGCAGTACTTC.

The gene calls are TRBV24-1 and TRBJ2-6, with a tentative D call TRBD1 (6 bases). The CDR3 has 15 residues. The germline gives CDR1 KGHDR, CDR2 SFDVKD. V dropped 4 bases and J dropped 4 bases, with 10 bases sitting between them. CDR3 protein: CATSETGRGANVLTF. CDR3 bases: TGTGCCACCAGTGAAACAGGGCGCGGGGCCAACGTCCTGACTTTC.

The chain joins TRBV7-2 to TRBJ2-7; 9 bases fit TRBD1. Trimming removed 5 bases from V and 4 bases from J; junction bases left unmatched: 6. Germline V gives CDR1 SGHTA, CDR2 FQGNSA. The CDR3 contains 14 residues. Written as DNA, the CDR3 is TGTGCCAGCAGCCTAACCGGGACAGGGTACGAGCAGTACTTC. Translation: CASSLTGTGYEQYF. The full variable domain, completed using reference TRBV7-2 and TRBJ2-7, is GAGVSQSPSNKVTEKGKDVELRCDPISGHTALYWYRQSLGQGLEFLIYFQGNSAPDKSGLPSDRFSAERTGGSVSTLTIQRTQQEDSAVYLCASSLTGTGYEQYFGPGTRLTVT.